The rows below give T cell receptor beta chains drawn from one sample of a study of cytomegalovirus exposure and HLA in healthy donors. Sequenced by immunoSEQ multiplex PCR; TCRdb stores in-frame clones only, minus some. The sample consists of some 110,000 clones, around 78% of them appearing once. The specimen was PBMCs. The receptors stem from a man aged 35 to 55 in good health and CMV-seronegative. Both conserved end residues are part of each CDR3. A D gene is named only where the DNA matches it firmly. Rows may omit the clone size; those that give it use once, few, many or a size class.

CDR3 length: 11; D gene: -; J gene: TRBJ2-7; V gene: TRBV30; clone size: few; CDR3 protein: CAWGGGYEQYF; CDR3 DNA: TGTGCCTGGGGGGGAGGTTACGAGCAGTACTTC
CDR3 length: 14; D gene: TRBD1; J gene: TRBJ1-3; V gene: TRBV30; clone size: -; CDR3 protein: CAWRGTGTGNTIYF; CDR3 DNA: TGTGCCTGGAGGGGGACAGGGACTGGAAACACCATATATTTT
CDR3 length: 16; D gene: TRBD1; J gene: TRBJ2-3; V gene: TRBV14; clone size: -; CDR3 protein: CASRYTGVGPTDTQYF; CDR3 DNA: TGTGCCAGCAGATATACAGGGGTGGGACCCACAGATACGCAGTATTTT
CDR3 length: 13; D gene: -; J gene: TRBJ2-7; V gene: TRBV7-2; clone size: -; CDR3 protein: CASSPGIGGEQYF; CDR3 DNA: TGTGCCAGCAGCCCAGGAATAGGGGGCGAGCAGTACTTC
CDR3 length: 15; D gene: -; J gene: TRBJ2-5; V gene: TRBV5-5; clone size: -; CDR3 protein: CASSLEGGEGETQYF; CDR3 DNA: TGTGCCAGCAGCTTGGAAGGGGGGGAAGGAGAGACCCAGTACTTC
CDR3 length: 14; D gene: -; J gene: TRBJ1-6; V gene: TRBV28; clone size: once; CDR3 protein: CATKLRTLNSPLHF; CDR3 DNA: TGTGCCACCAAGCTTAGGACACTAAATTCACCCCTCCACTTT
CDR3 length: 16; D gene: -; J gene: TRBJ2-3; V gene: TRBV7-3; clone size: -; CDR3 protein: CASSPRTGGKTDTQYF; CDR3 DNA: TGTGCCAGCAGCCCGAGGACTGGCGGAAAAACGGATACGCAGTATTTT
CDR3 length: 16; D gene: -; J gene: TRBJ2-6; V gene: TRBV18; clone size: -; CDR3 protein: CASSYFRDSGANVLTF; CDR3 DNA: TGTGCCAGCTCATATTTCCGAGACTCTGGGGCCAACGTCCTGACTTTC
CDR3 length: 14; D gene: TRBD1; J gene: TRBJ2-7; V gene: TRBV14; clone size: -; CDR3 protein: CASSQTGTGIEQYF; CDR3 DNA: TGTGCCAGCAGCCAAACCGGGACAGGGATCGAGCAGTACTTC
CDR3 length: 16; D gene: TRBD2; J gene: TRBJ2-7; V gene: TRBV5-1; clone size: -; CDR3 protein: CASSLTGLAGAYEQYF; CDR3 DNA: TGCGCCAGCAGCTTGACGGGACTAGCGGGAGCCTACGAGCAGTACTTC
CDR3 length: 12; D gene: -; J gene: TRBJ2-1; V gene: TRBV28; clone size: -; CDR3 protein: CASSLTADEQFF; CDR3 DNA: TGTGCCAGCAGTTTAACCGCGGATGAGCAGTTCTTC
CDR3 length: 15; D gene: -; J gene: TRBJ2-1; V gene: TRBV19; clone size: -; CDR3 protein: CASSIRRGAFNEQFF; CDR3 DNA: TGTGCCAGTAGTATAAGACGGGGGGCCTTCAATGAGCAGTTCTTC
CDR3 length: 16; D gene: TRBD1; J gene: TRBJ1-6; V gene: TRBV19; clone size: -; CDR3 protein: CASSTLPGQGVSPLHF; CDR3 DNA: TGTGCCAGTAGTACTCTTCCGGGACAGGGTGTTTCACCCCTCCACTTT
CDR3 length: 15; D gene: -; J gene: TRBJ1-4; V gene: TRBV7-9; clone size: -; CDR3 protein: CASSLVEGFGEKLFF; CDR3 DNA: TGTGCCAGCAGCTTAGTGGAGGGTTTCGGCGAAAAACTGTTTTTT
CDR3 length: 14; D gene: -; J gene: TRBJ2-6; V gene: TRBV5-4; clone size: -; CDR3 protein: CASSLDGGANVLTF; CDR3 DNA: TGTGCCAGCAGCCTGGACGGTGGGGCCAACGTCCTGACTTTC
CDR3 length: 16; D gene: TRBD1; J gene: TRBJ1-5; V gene: TRBV19; clone size: -; CDR3 protein: CASSTIRQGANQPQHF; CDR3 DNA: TGTGCCAGTAGTACGATTCGGCAGGGGGCAAATCAGCCCCAGCATTTT
CDR3 length: 14; D gene: TRBD2; J gene: TRBJ2-5; V gene: TRBV7-9; clone size: -; CDR3 protein: CASSPTSGEETQYF; CDR3 DNA: TGTGCCAGCAGCCCGACTAGCGGGGAAGAGACCCAGTACTTC
CDR3 length: 14; D gene: -; J gene: TRBJ1-1; V gene: TRBV29-1; clone size: -; CDR3 protein: CSVEGGVTQTEAFF; CDR3 DNA: TGCAGCGTTGAGGGGGGGGTGACACAAACTGAAGCTTTCTTT
CDR3 length: 15; D gene: -; J gene: TRBJ2-5; V gene: TRBV5-6; clone size: -; CDR3 protein: CASSLRQGGAETQYF; CDR3 DNA: TGTGCCAGCAGCTTGAGGCAGGGCGGCGCAGAGACCCAGTACTTC
CDR3 length: 14; D gene: TRBD1; J gene: TRBJ2-7; V gene: TRBV6-5; clone size: -; CDR3 protein: CASRLTGGYYEQYF; CDR3 DNA: TGTGCCAGCAGACTGACAGGGGGTTACTACGAGCAGTACTTC
CDR3 length: 14; D gene: -; J gene: TRBJ1-1; V gene: TRBV18; clone size: -; CDR3 protein: CASSPHGGLTEAFF; CDR3 DNA: TGTGCCAGCTCACCTCATGGGGGGTTGACTGAAGCTTTCTTT
CDR3 length: 19; D gene: -; J gene: TRBJ1-4; V gene: TRBV4-1; clone size: -; CDR3 protein: CASSQPSGRGSASGEKLFF; CDR3 DNA: TGCGCCAGCAGCCAGCCGTCGGGACGGGGGTCCGCTAGCGGTGAAAAACTGTTTTTT
CDR3 length: 15; D gene: -; J gene: TRBJ2-2; V gene: TRBV7-8; clone size: -; CDR3 protein: CASSFSGVVSGELFF; CDR3 DNA: TGTGCCAGCAGCTTTTCAGGGGTGGTATCCGGGGAGCTGTTTTTT
CDR3 length: 16; D gene: -; J gene: TRBJ1-6; V gene: TRBV7-8; clone size: -; CDR3 protein: CASSTAGGRANSPLHF; CDR3 DNA: TGTGCCAGCAGCACAGCGGGAGGGAGGGCTAATTCACCCCTCCACTTT
CDR3 length: 15; D gene: TRBD1; J gene: TRBJ2-7; V gene: TRBV5-5; clone size: -; CDR3 protein: CASSFTGTGPYEQYF; CDR3 DNA: TGTGCCAGCAGCTTTACCGGGACAGGGCCCTACGAGCAGTACTTC
CDR3 length: 14; D gene: -; J gene: TRBJ1-4; V gene: TRBV27; clone size: -; CDR3 protein: CASSLRGFNEKLFF; CDR3 DNA: TGTGCCAGCAGTCTTAGGGGTTTTAATGAAAAACTGTTTTTT
CDR3 length: 14; D gene: TRBD2; J gene: TRBJ2-2; V gene: TRBV7-2; clone size: -; CDR3 protein: CASSPGLAGRELFF; CDR3 DNA: TGTGCCAGCAGCCCCGGACTAGCGGGCAGGGAGCTGTTTTTT
CDR3 length: 15; D gene: TRBD1; J gene: TRBJ1-2; V gene: TRBV2; clone size: -; CDR3 protein: CASSEGTGMSYGYTF; CDR3 DNA: TGTGCCAGCAGTGAGGGGACAGGGATGAGCTATGGCTACACCTTC
CDR3 length: 16; D gene: TRBD1; J gene: TRBJ1-6; V gene: TRBV7-6; clone size: -; CDR3 protein: CASSSETGGWGSPLHF; CDR3 DNA: TGTGCCAGCAGCTCGGAAACAGGGGGCTGGGGTTCACCCCTCCACTTT
CDR3 length: 17; D gene: TRBD2; J gene: TRBJ2-3; V gene: TRBV4-1; clone size: -; CDR3 protein: CASSERGGRGGTDTQYF; CDR3 DNA: TGCGCCAGCAGCGAAAGGGGAGGGCGGGGGGGAACAGATACGCAGTATTTT
CDR3 length: 16; D gene: TRBD2; J gene: TRBJ2-5; V gene: TRBV9; clone size: -; CDR3 protein: CASSVNSGGAVETQYF; CDR3 DNA: TGTGCCAGCAGCGTAAATAGCGGGGGGGCGGTGGAGACCCAGTACTTC
CDR3 length: 16; D gene: TRBD1; J gene: TRBJ1-1; V gene: TRBV27; clone size: -; CDR3 protein: CASSFSGGIGVTEAFF; CDR3 DNA: TGTGCCAGCAGTTTCTCAGGGGGGATTGGGGTCACTGAAGCTTTCTTT
CDR3 length: 12; D gene: -; J gene: TRBJ1-1; V gene: TRBV7-9; clone size: -; CDR3 protein: CASSQGVTEAFF; CDR3 DNA: TGTGCCAGCAGTCAAGGGGTCACTGAAGCTTTCTTT
CDR3 length: 13; D gene: TRBD2; J gene: TRBJ2-3; V gene: TRBV7-3; clone size: -; CDR3 protein: CASSVGLGGSPYF; CDR3 DNA: TGTGCCAGCAGCGTCGGACTAGGCGGTTCTCCGTATTTT
CDR3 length: 15; D gene: -; J gene: TRBJ2-2; V gene: TRBV18; clone size: -; CDR3 protein: CASSPPHGDTGELFF; CDR3 DNA: TGTGCCAGCTCACCACCACACGGGGATACCGGGGAGCTGTTTTTT
CDR3 length: 14; D gene: -; J gene: TRBJ1-4; V gene: TRBV28; clone size: -; CDR3 protein: CASSLRLSNEKLFF; CDR3 DNA: TGTGCCAGCAGCCTAAGACTATCCAATGAAAAACTGTTTTTT
CDR3 length: 15; D gene: -; J gene: TRBJ2-7; V gene: TRBV4-3; clone size: once; CDR3 protein: CASSQDRQGGYEQYF; CDR3 DNA: TGCGCCAGCAGCCAAGATCGGCAGGGGGGCTACGAGCAGTACTTC
CDR3 length: 14; D gene: TRBD1; J gene: TRBJ1-4; V gene: TRBV27; clone size: few; CDR3 protein: CASSLRDRAEKLFF; CDR3 DNA: TGTGCCAGCAGTTTACGGGACAGGGCTGAAAAACTGTTTTTT
CDR3 length: 14; D gene: TRBD1; J gene: TRBJ1-5; V gene: TRBV28; clone size: -; CDR3 protein: CASRLGQDDQPQHF; CDR3 DNA: TGTGCCAGCAGGTTAGGACAGGACGATCAGCCCCAGCATTTT
CDR3 length: 15; D gene: -; J gene: TRBJ1-5; V gene: TRBV19; clone size: once; CDR3 protein: CASSTTWGTNQPQHF; CDR3 DNA: TGTGCCAGTAGTACAACTTGGGGCACCAATCAGCCCCAGCATTTT
CDR3 length: 13; D gene: -; J gene: TRBJ2-7; V gene: TRBV28; clone size: few; CDR3 protein: CATLRQVTYEQYF; CDR3 DNA: TGTGCCACGTTGAGACAGGTTACCTACGAGCAGTACTTC
CDR3 length: 15; D gene: TRBD1; J gene: TRBJ2-7; V gene: TRBV28; clone size: -; CDR3 protein: CASSQTGGSFYEQYF; CDR3 DNA: TGTGCCAGCAGTCAGACAGGGGGTTCCTTCTACGAGCAGTACTTC
CDR3 length: 12; D gene: -; J gene: TRBJ2-7; V gene: TRBV27; clone size: -; CDR3 protein: CASSPPSYEQYF; CDR3 DNA: TGTGCCAGCAGCCCTCCCTCCTACGAGCAGTACTTC
CDR3 length: 15; D gene: -; J gene: TRBJ1-6; V gene: TRBV23-1; clone size: -; CDR3 protein: CASSQSPWTQPRLHF; CDR3 DNA: TGCGCCAGCAGTCAATCACCCTGGACTCAGCCGCGTCTCCACTTT
CDR3 length: 14; D gene: TRBD1; J gene: TRBJ1-1; V gene: TRBV27; clone size: -; CDR3 protein: CASSVDRENTEAFF; CDR3 DNA: TGTGCCAGCAGTGTGGACAGGGAGAACACTGAAGCTTTCTTT
CDR3 length: 16; D gene: TRBD2; J gene: TRBJ2-3; V gene: TRBV27; clone size: -; CDR3 protein: CASRFRERGSTDTQYF; CDR3 DNA: TGTGCCAGCAGGTTTAGGGAGCGGGGGAGCACAGATACGCAGTATTTT
CDR3 length: 14; D gene: TRBD1; J gene: TRBJ1-4; V gene: TRBV5-6; clone size: -; CDR3 protein: CASSNDRGREKLFF; CDR3 DNA: TGTGCCAGCAGCAACGACAGGGGCCGGGAAAAACTGTTTTTT
CDR3 length: 14; D gene: -; J gene: TRBJ2-7; V gene: TRBV13; clone size: once; CDR3 protein: CASSQGQQIYEQYF; CDR3 DNA: TGTGCCAGCAGCCAAGGACAACAGATTTACGAGCAGTACTTC
CDR3 length: 15; D gene: -; J gene: TRBJ2-6; V gene: TRBV2; clone size: -; CDR3 protein: CASSVVESGANVLTF; CDR3 DNA: TGTGCCAGCAGTGTTGTGGAGTCTGGGGCCAACGTCCTGACTTTC
CDR3 length: 18; D gene: TRBD1; J gene: TRBJ1-2; V gene: TRBV5-1; clone size: -; CDR3 protein: CASSLPGRGVPLNYGYTF; CDR3 DNA: TGCGCCAGCAGCTTACCCGGCAGGGGGGTCCCTCTTAACTATGGCTACACCTTC
CDR3 length: 11; D gene: -; J gene: TRBJ2-7; V gene: TRBV29-1; clone size: -; CDR3 protein: CSTRDTFAQYF; CDR3 DNA: TGCAGCACCCGGGACACCTTCGCGCAGTACTTC
CDR3 length: 16; D gene: TRBD2; J gene: TRBJ2-1; V gene: TRBV4-1; clone size: -; CDR3 protein: CASSRESGDSYNEQFF; CDR3 DNA: TGCGCCAGCAGCCGAGAAAGCGGGGACTCCTACAATGAGCAGTTCTTC
CDR3 length: 16; D gene: TRBD1; J gene: TRBJ1-1; V gene: TRBV18; clone size: -; CDR3 protein: CASSAGTGHMNTEAFF; CDR3 DNA: TGTGCCAGCTCAGCCGGGACAGGACACATGAACACTGAAGCTTTCTTT
CDR3 length: 14; D gene: -; J gene: TRBJ1-5; V gene: TRBV6-1; clone size: -; CDR3 protein: CASSEAGHTQPQHF; CDR3 DNA: TGTGCCAGCAGTGAAGCAGGACATACTCAGCCCCAGCATTTT
CDR3 length: 15; D gene: -; J gene: TRBJ2-4; V gene: TRBV5-6; clone size: -; CDR3 protein: CASSLDYRTKNIQYF; CDR3 DNA: TGTGCCAGCAGCTTGGATTACAGAACCAAAAACATTCAGTACTTC
CDR3 length: 15; D gene: TRBD1; J gene: TRBJ1-6; V gene: TRBV27; clone size: -; CDR3 protein: CASSFGQGINSPLHF; CDR3 DNA: TGTGCCAGCAGTTTCGGACAGGGTATCAATTCACCCCTCCACTTT
CDR3 length: 14; D gene: TRBD1; J gene: TRBJ2-3; V gene: TRBV5-6; clone size: -; CDR3 protein: CASWDRGRLDTQYF; CDR3 DNA: TGTGCCAGCTGGGACAGGGGGCGCTTAGATACGCAGTATTTT
CDR3 length: 17; D gene: TRBD1; J gene: TRBJ1-4; V gene: TRBV4-2; clone size: -; CDR3 protein: CASSSGTGRGGNEKLFF; CDR3 DNA: TGTGCCAGCAGCTCCGGGACAGGGAGGGGTGGTAATGAAAAACTGTTTTTT